One sample yielded the 5 T cell receptor beta chains listed below, sequenced in a study of regulatory T cells in long-lasting Graves disease. Time point: newly diagnosed GD, antithyroid drugs for less than 3 months. PBMC RNA served as the TCR library source. CDR3-region Arm-PCR and iRepertoire HTBI primers produced the TCR beta libraries. TCRdb re-called the multiplex PCR reads through MiXCR, storing one row per CDR3 protein. This sample has 560,000 or so distinct CDR3 sequences, with 15% to 20% found just once. This sample was also put to use in a study of T cells in Graves' hyperthyroidism and ophthalmopathy.

The sequences come from peripheral blood mononuclear cells (PBMCs), collected at new diagnosis, from a patient treated with antithyroid drugs. The receptors were sampled from a man aged 18 to 30 with Graves disease.

Details on this clonotype: Here the CDR3 omits its conserved ending phenylalanine or tryptophan, so a read error is the likely source. CDR3 in DNA: TGCAGCTCTAAGGACAGGGGGCTCACTGAAGCTTTCCTT. Its protein product is CSSKDRGLTEAFL. The chain combines TRBV29-1 with TRBJ1-1; 11 positions match TRBD1. CDR1 is SQVTM, CDR2 ANQGSEA, per germline. The CDR3 covers 13 residues. Germline trimming cut 8 bases from V and 4 bases from J; bases unmatched to any gene: 6.

This clonotype was observed at least ten times. The chain has TRBV6-1 and TRBJ2-1, with TRBD1 as a possible D gene (6 bases). V lost 4 bases and J lost 5, with 18 bases in between. The germline V gene has CDR1 MNHNS and CDR2 SASEGT. The length of the CDR3 is 16 residues. For the CDR3, the DNA is TGTGCCAGCAGTGTGGGGGCCAACGCTGGAGACAATGAGCAGTTCTTC. Amino acids: CASSVGANAGDNEQFF.

This clonotype was counted only a few times. The chain carries TRBV27 and TRBJ2-1; D may be TRBD2 (6 bases). V shed 5 bases and J shed 4 bases, with 12 bases lying between them. CDR3 length: 14 amino acids. From germline, CDR1 is MNHEY and CDR2 SMNVEV (reference sequence). CDR3 sequence (DNA): TGTGCCAGCAGTCCCGGGACTCATTACAATGAGCAGTTCTTC. Translation: CASSPGTHYNEQFF.

As concerns this clonotype: Relative to the germline gene, one junction end is altered; a read error may explain this. The V gene is TRBV6-1, the J gene TRBJ1-4, with D hard to call. This CDR3 has 16 amino acids. Per the germline V gene, CDR1 is MNHNS and CDR2 is SASEGT. The CDR3 loop is CTSSRQEPQTAEKLFF. The CDR3 DNA follows: TGTACCAGCAGCCGCCAGGAGCCCCAAACGGCTGAAAAACTGTTTTTT.

This clonotype has just a few counts. The rearrangement links TRBV9 to TRBJ2-7; D ambiguous. V was shortened by 4 bases and J by 5 bases, with 19 bases between the two germline ends. CDR1 is SGDLS, CDR2 YYNGEE, per germline. The CDR3 consists of 15 residues. This chain's CDR3 is CASSPSGGLPNEQYF. Here the CDR3 DNA reads TGTGCCAGCAGCCCCTCTGGCGGCCTTCCCAACGAGCAGTACTTC.